Listed below are T cell receptor beta chains from one sample, sequenced in a study of CD8+CD57+ T cells in acquired aplastic anemia. TCRdb fed the reads into MiXCR, producing one record per CDR3 protein. The profile shows 250,000 to 300,000 distinct CDR3 sequences, 55% to 60% of them singletons. The source material was sorted CD4+, CD8+, or CD8+CD57+ T cells (not recorded which) from PBMCs. These receptors came from a human donor with severe aplastic anemia or a healthy control (not recorded which). CDR3s include the opening cysteine and the closing phenylalanine or tryptophan. The D gene is left open where the match is weak. Size tells how often a clone was seen (once, few, many) or the class of an expanded clone, and some rows leave it out.

v_call: TRBV10-3; j_call: TRBJ2-7; d_call: .; clone_size: .; cdr3_aa: CAISESRETYEQYF; cdr3_nt: TGTGCCATCAGTGAGTCCCGGGAGACCTACGAGCAGTACTTC
v_call: TRBV2; j_call: TRBJ2-6; d_call: TRBD1; clone_size: .; cdr3_aa: CASSVGDRQGGRVLTF; cdr3_nt: TGTGCCAGCAGTGTAGGGGACCGACAGGGTGGTCGTGTCCTGACTTTC
v_call: TRBV10-3; j_call: TRBJ1-2; d_call: .; clone_size: .; cdr3_aa: CAISGGMNGYTF; cdr3_nt: TGTGCCATCAGTGGGGGGATGAATGGCTACACCTTC
v_call: TRBV6-5; j_call: TRBJ2-1; d_call: TRBD1; clone_size: many; cdr3_aa: CASSYITFPLGQDLQEQFF; cdr3_nt: TGTGCCAGCAGTTACATCACCTTCCCCCTGGGACAGGACCTACAAGAGCAGTTCTTC
v_call: TRBV29-1; j_call: TRBJ2-5; d_call: .; clone_size: few; cdr3_aa: CSVGTTAVQETQYF; cdr3_nt: TGCAGCGTTGGTACTACAGCAGTCCAAGAGACCCAGTACTTC
v_call: TRBV30; j_call: TRBJ2-7; d_call: .; clone_size: many; cdr3_aa: CAWNRDRTYEQYF; cdr3_nt: TGTGCCTGGAACCGCGACAGAACCTACGAGCAGTACTTC
v_call: TRBV10-2; j_call: TRBJ2-7; d_call: TRBD2; clone_size: .; cdr3_aa: CASSEGTTTYEQYF; cdr3_nt: TGCGCCAGCAGTGAGGGGACTACCACCTACGAGCAGTACTTC
v_call: TRBV2; j_call: TRBJ1-3; d_call: TRBD1; clone_size: .; cdr3_aa: CASSGGTGAGNTIYF; cdr3_nt: TGTGCCAGCAGTGGAGGGACAGGGGCTGGAAACACCATATATTTT
v_call: TRBV6-2/TRBV6-3; j_call: TRBJ1-2; d_call: .; clone_size: once; cdr3_aa: CASSYPEVLYGYTF; cdr3_nt: TGTGCCAGCAGTTACCCGGAGGTACTCTATGGCTACACCTTC
v_call: TRBV4-3; j_call: TRBJ1-1; d_call: .; clone_size: many; cdr3_aa: CASSPGGHPNTEAFF; cdr3_nt: TGCGCCAGCAGCCCAGGCGGACACCCGAACACTGAAGCTTTCTTT
v_call: TRBV5-6; j_call: TRBJ1-3; d_call: .; clone_size: many; cdr3_aa: CASSLGEMRLSGNTIYF; cdr3_nt: TGTGCCAGCAGCTTGGGTGAAATGAGGCTCTCTGGAAACACCATATATTTT
v_call: TRBV12-3/TRBV12-4; j_call: TRBJ1-3; d_call: .; clone_size: many; cdr3_aa: CASSLQNSGNTIYF; cdr3_nt: TGTGCCAGCAGTTTACAAAACTCTGGAAACACCATATATTTT
v_call: TRBV29-1; j_call: TRBJ2-5; d_call: .; clone_size: .; cdr3_aa: CSGSAGQETQYF; cdr3_nt: TGCAGCGGTAGCGCAGGGCAGGAGACCCAGTACTTC
v_call: TRBV7-2; j_call: TRBJ1-1; d_call: .; clone_size: once; cdr3_aa: CASSLVGPGTTEAFF; cdr3_nt: TGTGCCAGCAGCTTAGTGGGACCGGGAACCACTGAAGCTTTCTTT
v_call: TRBV7-2; j_call: TRBJ2-3; d_call: TRBD2; clone_size: .; cdr3_aa: CASSSGTSGVATTDTQYF; cdr3_nt: TGTGCCAGCAGCTCCGGGACTAGCGGGGTTGCCACCACAGATACGCAGTATTTT
v_call: TRBV20-1; j_call: TRBJ1-1; d_call: .; clone_size: few; cdr3_aa: CSAMTGPEAFF; cdr3_nt: TGCAGTGCTATGACGGGGCCTGAAGCTTTCTTT
v_call: TRBV12-3/TRBV12-4; j_call: TRBJ2-1; d_call: TRBD1; clone_size: .; cdr3_aa: CASSVGGQGAHNEQFF; cdr3_nt: TGTGCCAGCAGCGTAGGGGGACAGGGGGCCCACAATGAGCAGTTCTTC
v_call: TRBV7-3; j_call: TRBJ1-5; d_call: .; clone_size: .; cdr3_aa: CASSPQQGVGQPQHF; cdr3_nt: TGTGCCAGCAGCCCCCAACAGGGTGTAGGTCAGCCCCAGCATTTT
v_call: TRBV7-9; j_call: TRBJ2-7; d_call: .; clone_size: many; cdr3_aa: CASSLGGDEQYF; cdr3_nt: TGTGCCAGCAGCTTAGGGGGGGACGAGCAGTACTTC
v_call: TRBV5-8; j_call: TRBJ2-4; d_call: .; clone_size: few; cdr3_aa: CASSLLGWGALAKNIQYF; cdr3_nt: TGTGCCAGCAGCTTGTTGGGATGGGGGGCTCTAGCCAAAAACATTCAGTACTTC
v_call: TRBV9; j_call: TRBJ2-2; d_call: .; clone_size: many; cdr3_aa: CASSTLGGGRDTGELFF; cdr3_nt: TGTGCCAGCAGCACCCTGGGCGGGGGCCGGGATACCGGGGAGCTGTTTTTT
v_call: TRBV12-3/TRBV12-4; j_call: TRBJ1-6; d_call: TRBD1; clone_size: .; cdr3_aa: CASSPPGGSSYNSPLHF; cdr3_nt: TGTGCCAGCAGCCCCCCAGGGGGCTCCTCCTATAATTCACCCCTCCACTTT
v_call: TRBV20-1; j_call: TRBJ2-1; d_call: TRBD2; clone_size: few; cdr3_aa: CSARRLAGYNEQFF; cdr3_nt: TGCAGTGCTAGACGCCTAGCGGGATACAATGAGCAGTTCTTC
v_call: TRBV15; j_call: TRBJ2-1; d_call: TRBD2; clone_size: few; cdr3_aa: CATSETSGGFEQFF; cdr3_nt: TGTGCCACCAGCGAGACTAGCGGGGGGTTTGAGCAGTTCTTC
v_call: TRBV7-3; j_call: TRBJ1-1; d_call: .; clone_size: .; cdr3_aa: CASTPQSTEAFF; cdr3_nt: TGTGCCAGCACCCCACAAAGCACTGAAGCTTTCTTT
v_call: TRBV18; j_call: TRBJ2-7; d_call: .; clone_size: few; cdr3_aa: CASSPGGARGEQYF; cdr3_nt: TGTGCCAGCTCACCAGGAGGGGCGCGGGGCGAGCAGTACTTC
v_call: TRBV7-9; j_call: TRBJ1-4; d_call: TRBD1; clone_size: many; cdr3_aa: CASSLGQGAGGEKLFF; cdr3_nt: TGTGCCAGCAGCTTGGGACAGGGGGCGGGCGGTGAAAAACTGTTTTTT
v_call: TRBV25-1; j_call: TRBJ2-1; d_call: .; clone_size: .; cdr3_aa: CASSHGDSRGNEQFF; cdr3_nt: TGTGCCAGCAGTCATGGGGACTCCCGGGGGAATGAGCAGTTCTTC
v_call: TRBV20-1; j_call: TRBJ2-3; d_call: TRBD1; clone_size: few; cdr3_aa: CSATGQGADTQYF; cdr3_nt: TGCAGTGCTACCGGGCAGGGGGCAGATACGCAGTATTTT
v_call: TRBV12-3/TRBV12-4; j_call: TRBJ1-1; d_call: .; clone_size: many; cdr3_aa: CASSLSAEAFF; cdr3_nt: TGTGCCAGCAGTTTATCAGCTGAAGCTTTCTTT
v_call: TRBV10-3; j_call: TRBJ1-3; d_call: .; clone_size: .; cdr3_aa: CAKSDSGDTIYF; cdr3_nt: TGTGCCAAATCGGACTCTGGAGACACCATATATTTT
v_call: TRBV7-9; j_call: TRBJ2-7; d_call: .; clone_size: few; cdr3_aa: CASSYRHPDSLDYEQYF; cdr3_nt: TGTGCCAGCAGCTACCGCCACCCGGACAGCCTAGATTACGAGCAGTACTTC
v_call: TRBV5-8; j_call: TRBJ1-1; d_call: .; clone_size: once; cdr3_aa: CASTEEFRVGGTEAFF; cdr3_nt: TGTGCCAGCACCGAAGAATTCAGGGTGGGAGGGACTGAAGCTTTCTTT
v_call: TRBV9; j_call: TRBJ2-5; d_call: .; clone_size: .; cdr3_aa: CASSPLGVALETQYF; cdr3_nt: TGTGCCAGCAGCCCCCTCGGGGTAGCGTTAGAGACCCAGTACTTC
v_call: TRBV20-1; j_call: TRBJ1-2; d_call: .; clone_size: .; cdr3_aa: CSALKGQMSGYTF; cdr3_nt: TGCAGTGCTCTGAAGGGGCAAATGAGTGGCTACACCTTC